This entry is about one T cell receptor (beta chain). This sample is part of a study of blood T cell repertoires in COVID-19. Deletions cut 2 bases from V and 4 bases from J, with 9 bases between. Germline-derived CDR1 and CDR2 are SGHTA and FQGTGA. The CDR3 sequence is 13 residues long. The table came from immunoSEQ multiplex PCR; TCRdb's copy has only in-frame clones and leaves some out. The table shows 150,000 to 200,000 clones, with approximately 90% occurring only once. The chain couples TRBV7-3 to TRBJ2-7; perhaps TRBD2 as D (5 bases). This receptor was obtained from a woman aged 70-85 years with COVID-19, enrolled during active disease. Sequencing input: peripheral blood. The CDR3 region is CASSLDPGYEQYF. The CDR3 bases are TGTGCCAGCAGCTTAGACCCGGGATACGAGCAGTACTTC.